A single sample is the source of the 18 T cell receptor beta chains below, sequenced in a study of monozygotic twins with inflammatory bowel disease (dated by TCRdb to 2018 to 2020). To prepare the library, 5' RACE was applied. Instrument used: Illumina HiSeq 2500. Based on TCRdb reprocessing of the reads, there is one entry per CDR3 protein sequence, and DNA is missing. The record for this sample contains approximately 100,000 distinct CDR3 sequences. Jointly, the top ten make up under 2.5% of the sample. The sample taken for sequencing was blood. The receptors originated from a human donor with ulcerative colitis or Crohn's disease, or a healthy co-twin of an affected twin (not recorded which).

This chain connects TRBV4-2 to TRBJ2-7; TCRdb calls TRBD2, which cannot be checked without DNA. Germline V CDR1 and CDR2: LGHNA, YNFKEQ. The CDR3 has 14 amino acids. The CDR3 protein is CASSPASGIYEQYF.

J is TRBJ2-7 and V is TRBV4-3; the D call from TCRdb, TRBD1, cannot be confirmed without DNA. Germline CDR1 reads LGHNA; CDR2 reads YSLEER. The CDR3 has 15 residues. The CDR3 sequence: CASSQDDRGTYEQYF.

The chain carries TRBV20-1 and TRBJ2-3; TCRdb designates TRBD2, a call that cannot be tested without DNA. The V gene's germline CDR1 is DFQATT and CDR2 SNEGSKA (reference sequence). The CDR3 covers 15 residues. The CDR3 region is CSAGGLAGDPDTQYF.

This chain joins TRBV6-5 and TRBJ1-4. The germline CDR1 and CDR2 sequences are MNHEY and SVGAGI. This CDR3 comprises 17 residues. CDR3 sequence reads: CASSYSMTNRRVEKLFF.

The chain joins TRBV18 to TRBJ2-7. There are 14 residues in the CDR3. Germline V gene sequence: CDR1 KGHSH, CDR2 LQKENI. CDR3 loop: CASSRTENSYEQYF. The full variable domain, completed using reference TRBV18 and TRBJ2-7, is NAGVMQNPRHLVRRRGQEARLRCSPMKGHSHVYWYRQLPEEGLKFMVYLQKENIIDESGMPKERFSAEFPKEGPSILRIQQVVRGDSAAYFCASSRTENSYEQYFGPGTRLTVT.

CDR3: CASRHLLDSSWNEQFF. The chain has TRBV7-2 and TRBJ2-1; the TCRdb D gene call, TRBD2, has no DNA to confirm it. This CDR3 is built from 16 residues. Germline loops: CDR1 SGHTA, CDR2 FQGNSA.

Here the CDR3 reads CASSLSFRTGASGYTF. This chain links TRBV27 with TRBJ1-2; TCRdb's D call of TRBD1 is untestable without DNA. The CDR3 length is 16 residues. Germline V gene lookup returns CDR1 MNHEY and CDR2 SMNVEV (reference sequence).

J is TRBJ2-7 and V is TRBV7-7; TCRdb returns TRBD1, unconfirmable since there is no DNA. CDR3 length: 16 residues. Germline V gene data show CDR1 as SSHAT and CDR2 as FNYEAQ (reference sequence). CDR3 sequence: CASSPIREAKPYEQYF.

V usage is TRBV7-2 and J usage is TRBJ1-1. The CDR3 runs 14 residues. In germline, CDR1 is SGHTA, CDR2 FQGNSA. CDR3 loop: CASSPRVLNTEAFF. The full variable domain, with the rest looked up from reference TRBV7-2 and TRBJ1-1, is GAGVSQSPSNKVTEKGKDVELRCDPISGHTALYWYRQSLGQGLEFLIYFQGNSAPDKSGLPSDRFSAERTGGSVSTLTIQRTQQEDSAVYLCASSPRVLNTEAFFGQGTRLTVV.

This rearrangement joins TRBV12-3 or TRBV12-4 to TRBJ1-5. This CDR3 region has 14 residues. This chain's CDR3 is CASSRGGVLQPQHF.

This chain links TRBV29-1 with TRBJ2-2; TCRdb's D call, TRBD1, is unchecked because there is no DNA. The CDR3 covers 13 residues. Germline loops: CDR1 SQVTM, CDR2 ANQGSEA. CDR3 in amino acids: CSVGHPNTGELFF.

The rearrangement links TRBV9 to TRBJ2-7; absent DNA, TCRdb's TRBD2 call cannot be checked. CDR3 length: 15 amino acids. The germline CDR1 and CDR2 sequences are SGDLS and YYNGEE. The CDR3 sequence: CASSVSGTVENEQYF.

This sequence joins TRBV6-1 and TRBJ1-3. Germline CDR1 reads MNHNS; CDR2 reads SASEGT. CDR3 length: 15 residues. The CDR3 sequence: CASSTHLISGNTIYF.

The chain recombines TRBV6-6 with TRBJ1-2; the TRBD1 assignment by TCRdb is unverifiable without DNA. The CDR3 contains 14 residues. The germline gives CDR1 MNHNY, CDR2 SVGAGI (reference sequence). The CDR3 loop reads CASVWTDTNYGYTF.

The CDR3 loop reads CASSQPWPGLEVRNTGELFF. The gene calls are TRBV4-2 and TRBJ2-2; the TRBD2 assignment by TCRdb is unverifiable without DNA. This CDR3 region has 20 residues. Per germline, CDR1 LGHNA and CDR2 YNFKEQ.

V and J are TRBV20-1 and TRBJ2-1; there is no DNA to check the TCRdb D call of TRBD1. Germline-derived CDR1 and CDR2 are DFQATT and SNEGSKA (reference sequence). The CDR3 has 14 amino acids. The CDR3 sequence: CSARDINKNNEQFF.

The CDR3 loop is CASSKIRTGVEQPQHF. The V and J genes are TRBV21-1 and TRBJ1-5; absent DNA, TCRdb's TRBD1 call cannot be checked. TRBV21-1 is a recognized pseudogene. This CDR3 comprises 16 residues.

The chain carries TRBV18 and TRBJ1-1. The CDR3 sequence is 16 residues long. Germline values: CDR1 KGHSH, CDR2 LQKENI. The CDR3 loop reads CASSPRQGVVGTEAFF.